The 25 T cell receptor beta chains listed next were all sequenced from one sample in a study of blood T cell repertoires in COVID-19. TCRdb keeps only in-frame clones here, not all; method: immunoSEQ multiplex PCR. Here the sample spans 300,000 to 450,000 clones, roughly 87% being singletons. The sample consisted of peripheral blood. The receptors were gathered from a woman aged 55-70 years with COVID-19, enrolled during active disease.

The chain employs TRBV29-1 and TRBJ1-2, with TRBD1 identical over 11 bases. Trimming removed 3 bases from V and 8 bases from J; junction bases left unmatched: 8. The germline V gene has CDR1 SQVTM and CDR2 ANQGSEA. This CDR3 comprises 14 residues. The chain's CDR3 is CSVEGGQGDLGYTF. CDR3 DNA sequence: TGCAGCGTTGAGGGGGGACAGGGGGATCTGGGCTACACCTTC.

The CDR3 DNA sequence: TGTGCCAGCAGCTTAAGGAGGGATGGGAATTCACCCCTCCACTTT. This sequence encodes CASSLRRDGNSPLHF. The chain couples TRBV7-9 to TRBJ1-6; the D is unclear. CDR1 is SEHNR and CDR2 is FQNEAQ in the germline V gene (reference sequence). The CDR3 sequence is 15 residues long. Trimming removed 2 bases from V and 7 bases from J, with 12 bases in between.

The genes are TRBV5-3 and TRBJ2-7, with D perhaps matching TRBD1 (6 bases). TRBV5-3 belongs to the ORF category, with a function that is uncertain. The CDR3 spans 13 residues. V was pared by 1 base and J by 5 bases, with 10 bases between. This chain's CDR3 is CARSLSGADEQYF. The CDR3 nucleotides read TGTGCCAGAAGCTTGTCAGGGGCGGACGAGCAGTACTTC.

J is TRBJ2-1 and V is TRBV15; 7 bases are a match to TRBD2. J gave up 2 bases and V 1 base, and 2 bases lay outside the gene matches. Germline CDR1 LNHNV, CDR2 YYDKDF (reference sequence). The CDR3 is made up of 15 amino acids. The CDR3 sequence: CATSRGTRPYNEQFF. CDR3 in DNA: TGTGCCACCAGCAGAGGGACTAGACCCTACAATGAGCAGTTCTTC.

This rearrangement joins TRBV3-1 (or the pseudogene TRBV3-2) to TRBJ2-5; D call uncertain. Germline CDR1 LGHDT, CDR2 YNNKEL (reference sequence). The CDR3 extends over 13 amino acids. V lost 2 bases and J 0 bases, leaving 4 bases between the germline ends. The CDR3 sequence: CASSQKHQETQYF. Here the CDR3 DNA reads TGTGCCAGCAGCCAAAAGCACCAAGAGACCCAGTACTTC.

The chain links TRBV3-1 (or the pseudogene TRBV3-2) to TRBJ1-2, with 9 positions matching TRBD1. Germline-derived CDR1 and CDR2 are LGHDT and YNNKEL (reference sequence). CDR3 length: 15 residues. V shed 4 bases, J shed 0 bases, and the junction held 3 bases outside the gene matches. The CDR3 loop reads CASSPRTGANYGYTF. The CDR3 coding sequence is TGTGCCAGCAGCCCACGGACAGGGGCTAACTATGGCTACACCTTC.

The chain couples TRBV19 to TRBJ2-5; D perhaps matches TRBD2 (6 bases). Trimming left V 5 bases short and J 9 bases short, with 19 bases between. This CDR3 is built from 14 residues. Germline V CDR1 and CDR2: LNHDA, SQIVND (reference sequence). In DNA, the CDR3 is TGTGCCAGTAGTCTCTCGGGACTGAAAAGTGCCCAGTACTTC. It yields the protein CASSLSGLKSAQYF.

The CDR3 loop is CASSSTSGGGETQYF. In DNA form, the CDR3 reads TGTGCCAGCTCATCGACTAGCGGGGGGGGTGAGACCCAGTACTTC. The chain carries TRBV18 and TRBJ2-5; 14 bases fit TRBD2. The ends lost 5 bases at V and 5 bases at J; junction bases unmatched: 4. Germline V gene sequence: CDR1 KGHSH, CDR2 LQKENI. The CDR3 has 15 amino acids.

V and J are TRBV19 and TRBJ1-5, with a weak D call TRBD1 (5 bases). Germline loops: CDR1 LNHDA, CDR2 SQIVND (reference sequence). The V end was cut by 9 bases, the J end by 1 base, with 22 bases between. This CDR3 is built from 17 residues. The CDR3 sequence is CASTGALSRQSNQPQHF. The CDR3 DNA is TGTGCCAGCACTGGGGCCCTTTCACGGCAGAGCAATCAGCCCCAGCATTTT.

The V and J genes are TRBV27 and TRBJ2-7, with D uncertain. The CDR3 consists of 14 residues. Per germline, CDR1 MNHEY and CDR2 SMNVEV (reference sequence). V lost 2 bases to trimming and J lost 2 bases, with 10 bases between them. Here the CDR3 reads CASSLEAGPYEQYF. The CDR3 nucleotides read TGTGCCAGCAGTTTAGAGGCCGGCCCCTACGAGCAGTACTTC.

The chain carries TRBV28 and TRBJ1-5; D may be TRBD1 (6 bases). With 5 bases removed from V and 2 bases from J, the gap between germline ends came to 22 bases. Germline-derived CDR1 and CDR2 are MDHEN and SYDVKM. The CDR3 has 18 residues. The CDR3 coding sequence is TGTGCCAGCAGTCCCCTGCCAGGGGCCTTTATTGGCAATCAGCCCCAGCATTTT. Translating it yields CASSPLPGAFIGNQPQHF.

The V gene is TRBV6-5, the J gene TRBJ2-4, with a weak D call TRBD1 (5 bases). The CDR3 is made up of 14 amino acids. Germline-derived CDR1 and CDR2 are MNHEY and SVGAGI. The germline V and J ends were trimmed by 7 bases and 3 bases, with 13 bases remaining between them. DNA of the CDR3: TGTGCCAGCACCGACAGCCTTTTCAAAAACATTCAGTACTTC. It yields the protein CASTDSLFKNIQYF.

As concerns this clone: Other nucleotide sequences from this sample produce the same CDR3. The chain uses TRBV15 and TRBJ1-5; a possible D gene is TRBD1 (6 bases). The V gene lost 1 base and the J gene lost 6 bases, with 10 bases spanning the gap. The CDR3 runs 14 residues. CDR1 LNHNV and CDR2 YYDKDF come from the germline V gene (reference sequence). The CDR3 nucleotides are TGTGCCACCAGCAGAGCTGGGGGCGGTCAGCCCCAGCATTTT. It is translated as CATSRAGGGQPQHF.

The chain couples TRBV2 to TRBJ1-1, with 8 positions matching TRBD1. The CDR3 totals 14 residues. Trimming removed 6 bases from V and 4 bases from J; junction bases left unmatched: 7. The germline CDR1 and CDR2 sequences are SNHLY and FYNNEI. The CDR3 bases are TGTGCCAGCAGGACCACCGGGACAGGCACTGAAGCTTTCTTT. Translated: CASRTTGTGTEAFF.

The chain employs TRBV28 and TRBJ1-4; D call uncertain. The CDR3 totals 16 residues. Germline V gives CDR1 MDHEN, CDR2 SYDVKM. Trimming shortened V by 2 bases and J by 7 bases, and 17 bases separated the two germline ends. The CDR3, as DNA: TGTGCCAGCAGTTTAGGAGGGCTTCTACTCGGTGAAAAACTGTTTTTT. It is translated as CASSLGGLLLGEKLFF.

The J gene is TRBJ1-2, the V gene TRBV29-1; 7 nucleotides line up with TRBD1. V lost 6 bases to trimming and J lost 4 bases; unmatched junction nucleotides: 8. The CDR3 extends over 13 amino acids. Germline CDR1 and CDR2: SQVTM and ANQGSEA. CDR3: CSVRQGPGYGYTF. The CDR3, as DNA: TGCAGCGTGAGACAGGGACCCGGCTATGGCTACACCTTC.

The CDR3 nucleotides are TGTGCCAGCAGAACTAGGGAGACGGCTTCACCCCTCCACTTT. Amino acids: CASRTRETASPLHF. The chain has TRBV2 and TRBJ1-6; D is ambiguous. CDR1 is SNHLY, CDR2 FYNNEI, per germline. Trimming left V 6 bases short and J 9 bases short, with 15 bases between. The CDR3 spans 14 residues.

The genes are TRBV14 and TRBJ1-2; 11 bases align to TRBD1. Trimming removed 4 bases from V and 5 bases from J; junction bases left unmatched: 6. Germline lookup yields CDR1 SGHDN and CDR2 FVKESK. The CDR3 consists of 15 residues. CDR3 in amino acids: CASSRTGGWKYGYTF. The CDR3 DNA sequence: TGTGCCAGCAGCCGGACAGGGGGCTGGAAGTATGGCTACACCTTC.

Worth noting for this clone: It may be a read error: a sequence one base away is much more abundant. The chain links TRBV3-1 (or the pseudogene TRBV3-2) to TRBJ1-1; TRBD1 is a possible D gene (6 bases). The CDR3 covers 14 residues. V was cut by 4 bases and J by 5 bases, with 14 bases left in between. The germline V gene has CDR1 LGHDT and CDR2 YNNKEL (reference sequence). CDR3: CASSPTGSRTEAFF. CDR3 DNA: TGTGCCAGCAGCCCCACAGGGTCGAGGACTGAAGCTTTCTTT.

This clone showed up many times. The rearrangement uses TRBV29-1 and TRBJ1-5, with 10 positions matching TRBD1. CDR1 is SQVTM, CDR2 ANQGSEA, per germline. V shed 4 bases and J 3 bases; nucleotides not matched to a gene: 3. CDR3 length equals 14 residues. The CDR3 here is CSVVGQGPNQPQHF. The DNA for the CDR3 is TGCAGCGTTGTGGGACAGGGGCCCAATCAGCCCCAGCATTTT. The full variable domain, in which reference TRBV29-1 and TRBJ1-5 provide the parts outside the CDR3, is SAVISQKPSRDICQRGTSLTIQCQVDSQVTMMFWYRQQPGQSLTLIATANQGSEATYESGFVIDKFPISRPNLTFSTLTVSNMSPEDSSIYLCSVVGQGPNQPQHFGDGTRLSIL.

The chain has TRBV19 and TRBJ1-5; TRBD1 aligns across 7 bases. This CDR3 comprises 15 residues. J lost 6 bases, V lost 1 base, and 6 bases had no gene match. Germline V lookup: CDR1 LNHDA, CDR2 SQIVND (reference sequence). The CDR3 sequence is CASSIGGQIGQPQHF. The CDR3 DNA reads TGTGCCAGTAGTATAGGGGGACAGATCGGTCAGCCCCAGCATTTT.

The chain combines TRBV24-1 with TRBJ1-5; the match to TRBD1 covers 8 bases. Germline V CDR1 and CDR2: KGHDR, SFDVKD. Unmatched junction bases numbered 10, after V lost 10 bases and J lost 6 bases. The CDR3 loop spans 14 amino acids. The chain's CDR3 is CATTGTGTSQPQHF. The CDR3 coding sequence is TGTGCCACAACCGGGACAGGTACGAGTCAGCCCCAGCATTTT.

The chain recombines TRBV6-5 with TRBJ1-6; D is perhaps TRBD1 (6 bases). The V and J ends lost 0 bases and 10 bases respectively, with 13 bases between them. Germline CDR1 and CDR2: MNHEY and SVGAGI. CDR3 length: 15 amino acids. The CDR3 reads CASSYSQQGYSPLHF. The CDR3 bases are TGTGCCAGCAGTTACTCGCAACAGGGATACTCACCCCTCCACTTT.

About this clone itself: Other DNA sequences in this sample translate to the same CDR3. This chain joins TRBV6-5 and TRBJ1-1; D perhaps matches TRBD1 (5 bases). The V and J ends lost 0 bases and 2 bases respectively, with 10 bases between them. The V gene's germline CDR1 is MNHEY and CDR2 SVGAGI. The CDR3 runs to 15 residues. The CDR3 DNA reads TGTGCCAGCAGTTACTCTTGGCAGGGAAACACTGAAGCTTTCTTT. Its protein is CASSYSWQGNTEAFF.

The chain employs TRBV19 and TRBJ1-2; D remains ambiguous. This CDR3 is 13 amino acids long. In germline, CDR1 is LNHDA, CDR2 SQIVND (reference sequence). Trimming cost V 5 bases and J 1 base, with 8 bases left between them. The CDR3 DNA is TGTGCCAGTAGTGCTACAGATAACTATGGCTACACCTTC. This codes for CASSATDNYGYTF. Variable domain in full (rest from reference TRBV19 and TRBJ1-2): DGGITQSPKYLFRKEGQNVTLSCEQNLNHDAMYWYRQDPGQGLRLIYYSQIVNDFQKGDIAEGYSVSREKKESFPLTVTSAQKNPTAFYLCASSATDNYGYTFGSGTRLTVV.